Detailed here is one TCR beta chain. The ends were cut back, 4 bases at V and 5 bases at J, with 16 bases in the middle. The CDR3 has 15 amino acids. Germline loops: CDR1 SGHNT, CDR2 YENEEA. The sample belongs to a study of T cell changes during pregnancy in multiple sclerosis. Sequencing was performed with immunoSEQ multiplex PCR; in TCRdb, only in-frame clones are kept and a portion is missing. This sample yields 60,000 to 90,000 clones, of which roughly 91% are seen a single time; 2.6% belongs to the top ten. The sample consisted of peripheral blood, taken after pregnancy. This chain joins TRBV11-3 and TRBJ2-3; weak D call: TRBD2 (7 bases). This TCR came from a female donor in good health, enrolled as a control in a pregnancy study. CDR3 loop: CASSWGGGGGDTQYF. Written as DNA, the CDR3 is TGTGCCAGCAGCTGGGGTGGGGGGGGCGGAGATACGCAGTATTTT.